The 2 T cell receptor beta chains reported below all come from one sample, sequenced in a study of CD8 T cells in ankylosing spondylitis. Notes on the study in general: What appeared characteristic of ankylosing spondylitis blood was a TCR beta motif of fewer than ten highly homologous variants.

TCRdb re-called the 5' RACE reads through MiXCR, storing one row per CDR3 protein. This table has roughly 400,000 distinct CDR3 sequences, about 22% appearing once. Their cognate antigens are unknown. The sequenced sample consisted of blood, either unsorted or a sorted T cell fraction (not recorded which). The source is a male donor with ankylosing spondylitis.

Many counts were recorded for this clonotype. The rearrangement uses TRBV7-8 and TRBJ1-1, with D perhaps TRBD1 (5 bases). V was trimmed by 6 bases and J by 4 bases, leaving 21 bases between them. Germline V gives CDR1 SGHVS, CDR2 FQNEAQ. The CDR3 runs to 16 residues. CDR3 sequence: CASSSISGTVGTEAFF. CDR3 nucleotide sequence: TGTGCCAGCAGTAGTATATCCGGGACGGTGGGCACTGAAGCTTTCTTT.

This clonotype was detected a few times. The chain employs TRBV29-1 and TRBJ2-2; D is ambiguous. The CDR3 extends over 14 amino acids. V was clipped by 7 bases and J by 3 bases, with 15 bases between them. CDR1 and CDR2 (germline): SQVTM, ANQGSEA. CDR3 region: CSARTEVDTGELFF. CDR3 DNA: TGCAGCGCTAGGACCGAGGTGGACACCGGGGAGCTGTTTTTT.